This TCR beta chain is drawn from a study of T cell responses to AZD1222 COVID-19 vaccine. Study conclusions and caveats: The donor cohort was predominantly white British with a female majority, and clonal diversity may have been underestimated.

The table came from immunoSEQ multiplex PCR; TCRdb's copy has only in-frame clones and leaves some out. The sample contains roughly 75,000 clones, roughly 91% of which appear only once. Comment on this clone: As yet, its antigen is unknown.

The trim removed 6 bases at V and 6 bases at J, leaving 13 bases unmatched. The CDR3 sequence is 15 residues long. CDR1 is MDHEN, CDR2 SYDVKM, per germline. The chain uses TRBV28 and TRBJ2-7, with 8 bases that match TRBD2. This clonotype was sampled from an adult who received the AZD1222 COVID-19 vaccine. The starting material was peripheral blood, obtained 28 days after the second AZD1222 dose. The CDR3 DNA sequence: TGTGCCAGCAGGGGGAGCGGGGGTTCACCTGGCGAGCAGTACTTC. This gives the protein CASRGSGGSPGEQYF.